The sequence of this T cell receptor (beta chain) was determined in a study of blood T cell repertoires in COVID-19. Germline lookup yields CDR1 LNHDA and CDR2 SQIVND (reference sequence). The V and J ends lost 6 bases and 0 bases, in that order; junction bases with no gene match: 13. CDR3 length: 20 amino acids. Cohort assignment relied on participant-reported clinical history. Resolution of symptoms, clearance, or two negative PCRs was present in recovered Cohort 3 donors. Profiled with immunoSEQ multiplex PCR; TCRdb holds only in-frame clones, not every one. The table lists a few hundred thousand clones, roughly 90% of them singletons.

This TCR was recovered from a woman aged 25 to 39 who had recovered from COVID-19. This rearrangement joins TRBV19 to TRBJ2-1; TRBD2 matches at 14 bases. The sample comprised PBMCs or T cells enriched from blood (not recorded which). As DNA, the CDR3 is TGTGCCAGTAGCCTATACGGACTAGCGGGAGGCTCGAGCTCCTACAATGAGCAGTTCTTC. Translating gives CASSLYGLAGGSSSYNEQFF. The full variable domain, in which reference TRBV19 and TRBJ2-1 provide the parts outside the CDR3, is DGGITQSPKYLFRKEGQNVTLSCEQNLNHDAMYWYRQDPGQGLRLIYYSQIVNDFQKGDIAEGYSVSREKKESFPLTVTSAQKNPTAFYLCASSLYGLAGGSSSYNEQFFGPGTRLTVL.